The 3 T cell receptor beta chains in this list originate from one sample, sequenced in a study of tumor-infiltrating lymphocytes in glioblastoma multiforme. TCRB libraries came from RNA via three nested multiplex PCR rounds. One entry per CDR3 protein, called by TCRdb with MiXCR from the multiplex PCR reads. The sample carries about 32,000 distinct CDR3 sequences, about 64% recorded once. Source material: brain tumor tissue. The origin of the receptors is a male donor with glioblastoma.

The V gene is TRBV4-3, the J gene TRBJ2-5; D possibly corresponds to TRBD1 (5 bases). Trimming took off 3 bases at V and 5 bases at J, with 13 bases between the two ends. Germline V gene sequence: CDR1 LGHNA, CDR2 YSLEER. This CDR3 is built from 14 residues. Here the CDR3 DNA reads TGCGCCAGCAGCCAGACGACAGTCGGGGAGACCCAGTACTTC. Its protein is CASSQTTVGETQYF.

This clonotype showed up many times. The V and J genes are TRBV29-1 and TRBJ2-2; the D gene is possibly TRBD2 (5 bases). V lost 2 bases and J 3 bases, leaving 7 bases between the germline ends. From germline, CDR1 is SQVTM and CDR2 ANQGSEA. This CDR3 region has 13 residues. The CDR3 DNA reads as TGCAGCGTTGAAACTAGAGACACCGGGGAGCTGTTTTTT. Protein product: CSVETRDTGELFF.

About this clonotype itself: Its ends do not fully match the called genes, so a read error is possible. V gene TRBV20-1 combines with J gene TRBJ1-5; D ambiguous. Per germline, CDR1 DFQATT and CDR2 SNEGSKA (reference sequence). The CDR3 extends over 15 amino acids. The CDR3 spells CSARDHGRSDQPQHF. CDR3 DNA: TGCAGTGCTAGGGACCACGGGAGAAGCGATCAGCCCCAACATTTT.